This T cell receptor beta chain was found in a study of blood T cell repertoires in COVID-19 (dated by TCRdb to the early 2020s). In terms of the full investigation: The collaborator samples originated in the United States, Italy and Spain and spanned the acute and convalescent phases of COVID-19. A de-identified subject ID, COVID-19 status, age in years and sex were almost always included in the sample metadata. The samples were drawn from two sources: the first 160 participants of the ongoing ImmuneRACE study, and 950 to 1,500 subjects contributed by 6 global collaborators. Where available, HLA class I and class II types were obtained from metadata supplied by the sample provider rather than from assay-based typing. The repertoires were released in a freely available public database meant as a resource for research on the immune response to SARS-CoV-2. The dataset comprised deeply sampled blood TCRbeta repertoires from subjects exposed to, actively infected with, or recovered from COVID-19. The prospective study material was composed of cDNA or gDNA derived from T cells, B-cell-depleted T cells, or PBMCs. Findings and caveats that apply to the study as a whole: The amount of clinical and demographic metadata varied by source and participant and was provided uncurated.

The immunoSEQ Assay, a bias-controlled multiplex PCR, was used to amplify TCRbeta CDR3 regions from genomic DNA. From the authors' description of their analysis: Nucleated cell counts per sample were estimated from amplification of reference gene primers within the assay. To quantify the absolute abundance of each unique TCRbeta CDR3 rearrangement, sequence reads were collapsed and filtered. Productive Simpson clonality was computed per sample as the square root of Simpson's diversity index over productive rearrangements. Not all clones reach the TCRdb copy of this immuneACCESS table, which keeps in-frame sequences only. Checked studies attribute under half of the gap to unresolved V genes and leave the rest unexplained. V and J calls and clone size follow that table, whereas D and trimming were derived from the DNA. Across this sample there are roughly 410,000 clones, with about 90% seen only once. Of the sample, over 1% falls within the top ten clones.

V is cut by 1 base and J by 3 bases, and the space between the germline ends is 4 bases. CDR1 and CDR2, looked up from the germline V gene (reference sequence), are LNHDA and SQIVND. The CDR3 spans 13 residues, from the cysteine through the phenylalanine. Only the CDR3 DNA is retained, 39 bases long and in frame from the first base. The collaborating institutions used their own protocols to collect whole blood in K2EDTA tubes. For TCRbeta analysis, collaborator samples were shipped as frozen whole blood, as isolated PBMCs, or as DNA extracted from either sample type. About this clone: Its antigen is still unknown. No much larger clone exists at a distance of one base, and base qualities are not known.

The sequence joins TRBV19 to TRBJ2-1; there is no confident call for the D gene. This receptor was identified in a middle-aged man with acute or convalescent COVID-19. Sequencing input: peripheral blood. The sequenced DNA: TGTGCCAGTAGTATAGGACTCTACAATGAGCAGTTCTTC. It specifies CASSIGLYNEQFF.